These 24 T cell receptor beta chains came from one sample sequenced in a study of blood T cells in healthy people across ages. A second PCR, run for about 6 to 11 cycles, used a sample-barcoded 5' primer plus a J-beta primer mix. TCRdb redid the calling of the 5' RACE reads with MiXCR, one entry per CDR3 protein. This table holds hundreds of thousands of distinct CDR3 sequences, 25% to 35% found once. The sequenced sample was blood. All receptors come from an elderly woman in good health.

This clonotype was counted at least ten times. This chain links TRBV28 with TRBJ2-7, with D unresolved. Germline V CDR1 and CDR2: MDHEN, SYDVKM. Trimming took off 5 bases at V and 1 base at J, with 12 bases between the two ends. The CDR3 is 14 amino acids. As DNA, the CDR3 is TGTGCCAGCAGTGGCCACAGAGTATCCTACGAGCAGTACTTC. Residues: CASSGHRVSYEQYF.

Note on this clonotype: The germline gene is not matched at one end of the junction; a read error may be the cause. The rearrangement links TRBV2 to TRBJ2-7, with D tentatively TRBD2 (6 bases). Germline V lookup: CDR1 SNHLY, CDR2 FYNNEI. The CDR3 covers 12 residues. CDR3: CASSVFGGEVSF. The CDR3 nucleotides are TGTGCCAGCAGCGTCTTCGGGGGAGAGGTATCCTTC.

This clonotype came up a few times. A much larger clone differs from this one at a single base, so this may be a read error. V usage is TRBV29-1 and J usage is TRBJ1-1; a possible D gene is TRBD1 (5 bases). The germline CDR1 and CDR2 sequences are SQVTM and ANQGSEA. The length of the CDR3 is 15 residues. The V and J ends lost 5 bases and 0 bases respectively, with 16 bases between them. CDR3 bases: TGCAGCGTTCGGGACGGGCCCCCTTTGAACACTGAAGCTTTCTTT. Translating it yields CSVRDGPPLNTEAFF. Full variable domain (rest looked up from reference TRBV29-1 and TRBJ1-1): SAVISQKPSRDICQRGTSLTIQCQVDSQVTMMFWYRQQPGQSLTLIATANQGSEATYESGFVIDKFPISRPNLTFSTLTVSNMSPEDSSIYLCSVRDGPPLNTEAFFGQGTRLTVV.

The V and J genes are TRBV9 and TRBJ2-5, with 7 nucleotides matching TRBD1. The V and J ends lost 0 bases and 3 bases, in that order; junction bases with no gene match: 5. Germline assignment: CDR1 SGDLS and CDR2 YYNGEE. The CDR3 is 15 residues long. CDR3 DNA: TGTGCCAGCAGCGTAGGAATTGACAGGGAAGAGACCCAGTACTTC. This sequence encodes CASSVGIDREETQYF.

The J gene is TRBJ1-2, the V gene TRBV10-3; 9 bases match TRBD1. CDR1 and CDR2 from the germline V gene are ENHRY and SYGVKD. J lost 3 bases, V lost 6 bases, and 5 bases had no gene match. The CDR3 spans 14 residues. CDR3 bases: TGTGCCATCAGACCGGGACAGGGAGACTATGGCTACACCTTC. The encoded protein is CAIRPGQGDYGYTF.

CDR3: CASSWDGIKTEAFF. The DNA for the CDR3 is TGCGCCAGCAGCTGGGATGGGATAAAGACTGAAGCTTTCTTT. The chain links TRBV5-1 to TRBJ1-1; D is unclear. Germline CDR1 and CDR2: SGHRS and YFSETQ. V was clipped by 3 bases and J by 5 bases, with 14 bases between them. The CDR3 is made up of 14 amino acids.

This clonotype was seen many times. CDR3 nucleotide sequence: TGCGCCAGCAGCTTTTCCCCAGGGGACTATGGCTACACCTTC. Its translation: CASSFSPGDYGYTF. The chain has TRBV5-1 and TRBJ1-2; tentative D call: TRBD1 (6 bases). V was shortened by 2 bases and J by 3 bases, with 11 bases between the two germline ends. This CDR3 spans 14 amino acids. CDR1 and CDR2 from the germline V gene are SGHRS and YFSETQ.

This clonotype is a singleton in its sample. A much more abundant neighbour one base away suggests this may be a read error. The DNA is left out, because the CDR3 cannot be placed on it with certainty; the CDR3 is given as TCRdb lists it. The chain recombines TRBV7-9 with TRBJ1-2; the table's TRBD1 call for D was not verified on the DNA. The CDR3 is 14 residues long, counting both termini. The germline gives CDR1 SEHNR, CDR2 FQNEAQ (reference sequence). The CDR3 sequence is CASSFGQGNYGCTF.

This clonotype was picked up many times. The chain links TRBV20-1 to TRBJ1-5; D unclear. Trimming shortened V by 3 bases and J by 5 bases, and 8 bases separated the two germline ends. Germline V CDR1 and CDR2: DFQATT, SNEGSKA (reference sequence). CDR3 length: 12 residues. The CDR3 reads CSASLGDQPQHF. In DNA, the CDR3 is TGCAGTGCTAGCCTTGGCGATCAGCCCCAGCATTTT.

With respect to this clonotype: A much larger clonotype is one base distant, so this may be a read error. V usage is TRBV6-2 or TRBV6-3 and J usage is TRBJ1-1; D gene uncertain. The CDR3 runs to 13 residues. Germline V gene lookup returns CDR1 MNHEY and CDR2 SVGEGT. The CDR3 loop is CASSPLAATGAFF. The CDR3 DNA is TGTGCCAGCAGCCCCCTGGCGGCCACTGGAGCTTTCTTT.

As for this clonotype: One junction end does not reproduce the germline sequence, and a read error may be involved. The chain has TRBV15 and TRBJ2-7; 7 bases are shared with TRBD1. The CDR3 length is 15 residues. The germline CDR1 and CDR2 sequences are LNHNV and YYDKDF (reference sequence). This CDR3 is CATNREGQGAYEQYF. The CDR3 bases are TGTGCCACCAACAGAGAGGGTCAGGGGGCCTACGAGCAGTACTTC.

This clonotype has ten or more counts. This sequence joins TRBV7-9 and TRBJ2-5; D is possibly TRBD2 (6 bases). V dropped 5 bases and J dropped 5 bases, with 18 bases sitting between them. CDR3 length equals 15 residues. Germline V lookup: CDR1 SEHNR, CDR2 FQNEAQ (reference sequence). The chain's CDR3 is CASSPARRAGETQYF. In DNA, the CDR3 is TGTGCCAGCAGCCCAGCACGACGGGCGGGGGAGACCCAGTACTTC.

V usage is TRBV7-9 and J usage is TRBJ1-2; 10 positions agree with TRBD1. V gave up 1 base and J gave up 7 bases; unmatched junction bases: 6. The CDR3 spans 15 residues. From germline, CDR1 is SEHNR and CDR2 FQNEAQ (reference sequence). The CDR3 spells CASSLERQGAFGYTF. DNA for the CDR3: TGTGCCAGCAGCTTAGAACGACAGGGGGCTTTTGGCTACACCTTC.

V usage is TRBV20-1 and J usage is TRBJ1-6; D is unclear. This CDR3 has 14 amino acids. Trimming pared 1 base from V and 2 bases from J, leaving 6 bases between. Looked up from germline, CDR1 is DFQATT and CDR2 is SNEGSKA (reference sequence). The CDR3 DNA reads TGCAGTGCTAGAGTTCAAGCCTATAATTCACCCCTCCACTTT. The encoded protein is CSARVQAYNSPLHF.

This clonotype was counted at least ten times. This chain connects TRBV5-6 to TRBJ2-3; 14 nucleotides line up with TRBD2. The CDR3 length is 20 residues. Germline loops: CDR1 SGHDT, CDR2 YYEEEE. J lost 2 bases, V lost 4 bases, and 15 bases had no gene match. The CDR3 DNA is TGTGCCAGCAGCACCACCGGGACTAGCGGGGGCCCGAGCTTCACAGATACGCAGTATTTT. It translates to CASSTTGTSGGPSFTDTQYF.

This clonotype occurred a few times. A single base separates this from a much larger clone, so it may be a read error. The rearrangement joins TRBV7-2 to TRBJ2-3, with TRBD1 matching over 9 bases. Germline-derived CDR1 and CDR2 are SGHTA and FQGNSA. The CDR3 extends over 18 amino acids. The CDR3 loop reads CASSLRDRVTEGPDTRYF. DNA of the CDR3: TGTGCCAGCAGCTTACGGGACAGGGTAACCGAGGGCCCAGATACGCGGTATTTT.

This clonotype came up many times. The chain recombines TRBV7-3 with TRBJ1-1, with D tentatively TRBD1 (6 bases). The V and J ends lost 6 bases and 3 bases respectively, with 14 bases between them. Per the germline V gene, CDR1 is SGHTA and CDR2 is FQGTGA. The CDR3 length is 14 residues. In DNA form, the CDR3 reads TGTGCCAGCAGTCGTGGGGGGGGCTACACTGAAGCTTTCTTT. This translates into CASSRGGGYTEAFF.

This clonotype was detected only a few times. This rearrangement joins TRBV9 to TRBJ2-3; D remains ambiguous. This CDR3 spans 13 amino acids. CDR1 is SGDLS, CDR2 YYNGEE, per germline. V shed 4 bases and J shed 10 bases, with 16 bases lying between them. CDR3 residues: CASSRGGTDAQYF. The CDR3 DNA reads TGTGCCAGCAGCCGTGGCGGCACAGACGCGCAGTATTTT.

On this clonotype itself: This may be a read error, as it is one base from a much larger clone. The chain has TRBV12-3 or TRBV12-4 and TRBJ2-5; the D call may be TRBD1 or TRBD2 (6 bases each). V was shortened by 6 bases and J by 4 bases, with 18 bases between the two germline ends. The CDR3 is made up of 15 amino acids. The CDR3 region has the DNA TGTGCCAGCAGCCCACCGGGGGCCGGCGGAGAGACCCAGTACTTC. Protein sequence: CASSPPGAGGETQYF.

This clonotype was seen many times. This chain uses TRBV20-1 with TRBJ2-3; possible D gene TRBD1, 6 bases. CDR3 size: 16 residues. The germline gives CDR1 DFQATT, CDR2 SNEGSKA (reference sequence). The V gene lost 6 bases and the J gene lost 2 bases, with 21 bases spanning the gap. DNA for the CDR3: TGCAGTGCCAGATTGACAGGTGGGGAAAACACAGATACGCAGTATTTT. Translation: CSARLTGGENTDTQYF.

This rearrangement joins TRBV11-2 to TRBJ2-3; the match to TRBD2 covers 12 bases. This CDR3 is built from 18 residues. The V segment lost 2 bases and the J segment 1 base; nucleotides outside the gene matches: 7. Germline V CDR1 and CDR2: SGHAT, FQNNGV. The CDR3 nucleotides are TGTGCCAGCAGCTTATTACTAGCGGGAGGCATTCGCACAGATACGCAGTATTTT. Protein: CASSLLLAGGIRTDTQYF.

This clonotype was recorded many times. The rearrangement joins TRBV6-2 or TRBV6-3 to TRBJ2-7; 9 nucleotides line up with TRBD1. The CDR3 totals 14 residues. V lost 5 bases, J lost 3 bases, and 5 bases stayed unmatched. Looked up from germline, CDR1 is MNHEY and CDR2 is SVGEGT. CDR3 in DNA: TGTGCCAGCAGTCCGGGACAGGGACTCTACGAGCAGTACTTC. Translation: CASSPGQGLYEQYF.

This clonotype was counted many times. A much larger clone lies one base from this, so it may be a read error. The chain couples TRBV5-6 to TRBJ2-7, with D possibly TRBD1 on 6 matching bases. This CDR3 has 15 amino acids. The germline CDR1 and CDR2 sequences are SGHDT and YYEEEE. The V and J ends lost 1 base and 7 bases respectively, with 18 bases between them. The CDR3 DNA follows: TGTGCCAGCAGCTTGTACTTGCAGGGGCACAATGAGCAGTACTTC. This encodes CASSLYLQGHNEQYF.

This clonotype was observed many times. This may be a read error, as it is one base from a much larger clone. The genes are TRBV7-7 and TRBJ2-5; 7 positions agree with TRBD1. Trimming took 6 bases from V and 11 from J; bases not matched to a gene: 12. The CDR3 totals 13 residues. Germline CDR1 reads SSHAT; CDR2 reads FNYEAQ (reference sequence). The CDR3 DNA reads as TGTGCCAGCAGTCCGGACAGGTGGGATGAGCAGTACTTC. This encodes CASSPDRWDEQYF.